These 21 T cell receptor beta chains share one sample of origin, sequenced in a study of tumor-infiltrating lymphocytes in primary liver carcinoma. Co-extraction of both nucleic acids (RNA and DNA) used roughly 20-34 mg of unsorted bulk tissue. The researchers produced TCR beta cDNA from approximately 550 ng total RNA with a constant-region primer. Three nested multiplex PCR rounds, a slightly modified ARM-PCR, produced the libraries for TCR beta. Two initial PCR rounds of about 9 cycles each paired TRBV1-TRBV30 forward primers with a C-beta reverse primer. MiXCR, applied by TCRdb to the multiplex PCR reads, yields one record per CDR3 protein. The sample records under 200,000 distinct CDR3 sequences, 85% being singletons. The sequencing input was tumor tissue from primary liver carcinoma. These receptors were collected from a man in his forties or fifties with primary liver carcinoma and hepatitis B virus infection.

Turning to this clonotype: Without the conserved terminal phenylalanine or tryptophan, this CDR3 likely stems from a read error. The CDR3: CASEETGSYEQYI. In DNA, the CDR3 is TGTGCCAGTGAGGAGACCGGTTCCTATGAGCAGTACATC. This rearrangement joins TRBV12-5 to TRBJ2-7, with no clear D. The CDR3 has 13 residues. From germline, CDR1 is LGHNT and CDR2 FRNRAP.

V is TRBV10-1 and J is TRBJ2-3, with unresolved D. V was shortened by 6 bases and J by 3 bases, with 16 bases between the two germline ends. The CDR3 loop spans 15 amino acids. The germline V gene encodes CDR1 WNHNN and CDR2 SYGVQD (reference sequence). In DNA, the CDR3 is TGCGCCAGCAGGGTTAGCTGGAGTGGGACAGATACGCAGTATTTT. Translated, it gives CASRVSWSGTDTQYF.

This chain connects TRBV6-2 or TRBV6-3 to TRBJ2-3, with 7 positions matching TRBD2. The CDR3 has 16 amino acids. CDR1 MNHEY and CDR2 SVGEGT come from the germline V gene. The trim removed 5 bases at V and 6 bases at J, leaving 14 bases unmatched. CDR3 coding DNA: TGTGCCAGCAGTCATGACAAGGCGGGAGTAAGTGATACGCAGTATTTT. Translating it yields CASSHDKAGVSDTQYF.

A remark on this clonotype: The junction shows a germline mismatch at one end, possibly a read error. The chain carries TRBV6-5 and TRBJ2-2; D ambiguous. CDR1 is MNHEY, CDR2 SVGAGI, per germline. The CDR3 length is 14 residues. CDR3 region: CASSYVADTGELFF. The DNA of the CDR3 is TGTGCCAGTAGTTACGTGGCGGACACCGGGGAGCTGTTTTTT.

As regards this clonotype: The CDR3 does not end in the conserved phenylalanine or tryptophan, so this is likely a read error. CDR3 sequence: CASSMRTSGISYEQYL. The DNA for the CDR3 is TGTGCCAGCAGCATGCGGACTAGCGGGATCTCCTACGAGCAGTACTTA. The chain carries TRBV11-2 and TRBJ2-7, with TRBD2 identical over 12 bases. V shed 5 bases and J 0 bases; nucleotides not matched to a gene: 5. The CDR3 runs to 16 residues. CDR1 is SGHAT and CDR2 is FQNNGV in the germline V gene.

This clonotype has just a few counts. A much larger clone sits a single nucleotide away, making a read error possible. The chain joins TRBV5-4 to TRBJ2-7, with 12 bases lining up with TRBD2. The V segment lost 4 bases and the J segment 4 bases; nucleotides outside the gene matches: 6. The CDR3 has 15 residues. Looked up from germline, CDR1 is SGHNT and CDR2 is YYREEE (reference sequence). The CDR3 protein is CASSLLTSGRYEQYF. CDR3 coding DNA: TGTGCCAGCAGCCTTCTGACTAGCGGGAGATACGAGCAGTACTTC. Full variable domain (rest looked up from reference TRBV5-4 and TRBJ2-7): ETGVTQSPTHLIKTRGQQVTLRCSSQSGHNTVSWYQQALGQGPQFIFQYYREEENGRGNFPPRFSGLQFPNYSSELNVNALELDDSALYLCASSLLTSGRYEQYFGPGTRLTVT.

This clonotype was observed a single time. At one end the junction does not follow the germline gene, possibly because of a read error. V is TRBV11-2 and J is TRBJ2-1; no firm D call. The length of the CDR3 is 13 residues. CDR1 and CDR2 (germline): SGHAT, FQNNGV. The CDR3 DNA reads as TGTGTCAGCAGCTCCTCTCCGGGTCAAGAACAGTTCTTC. It is translated as CVSSSSPGQEQFF.

The chain has TRBV12-3 or TRBV12-4 and TRBJ2-1; no firm D call. Trimming cost V 6 bases and J 3 bases, with 15 bases left between them. This CDR3 contains 15 residues. This CDR3 is CASSHLAVFYNEQFF. As DNA, the CDR3 is TGTGCCAGCAGCCACTTGGCGGTCTTCTACAATGAGCAGTTCTTC.

Turning to this clonotype: One end of the junction varies from germline; a read error may be responsible. This chain links TRBV11-1 with TRBJ2-1; D unresolved. Germline loops: CDR1 SGHAT, CDR2 FQDESV (reference sequence). The CDR3 sequence is 14 residues long. CDR3 residues: CASSLDDSYNEQFF. The CDR3 nucleotides read TGTGCCAGCAGCTTAGATGACTCCTATAATGAACAGTTCTTC.

Comments on this clonotype: Possible read error: a much larger clone is one base away. V and J are TRBV5-1 and TRBJ2-3, with TRBD1 matching over 8 bases. CDR1 is SGHRS and CDR2 is YFSETQ in the germline V gene. The CDR3 has 15 amino acids. V was pared by 7 bases and J by 0 bases, with 7 bases of the junction left unmatched. The CDR3 loop reads CASDRGAGSTDTQYF. For the CDR3, the DNA is TGCGCCAGCGACAGGGGCGCGGGAAGCACAGATACGCAGTATTTT.

This clonotype was seen many times. This chain uses TRBV6-2 or TRBV6-3 with TRBJ2-2, with 10 bases identical to TRBD2. Germline V lookup: CDR1 MNHEY, CDR2 SVGEGT. The V segment lost 5 bases and the J segment 1 base; nucleotides outside the gene matches: 4. The CDR3 is 16 amino acids. The DNA for the CDR3 is TGTGCCAGCAGTCCTAGCGGGAGTCGGAACACCGGGGAGCTGTTTTTT. This codes for CASSPSGSRNTGELFF.

V usage is TRBV6-2 or TRBV6-3 and J usage is TRBJ2-5; D call uncertain. This CDR3 is built from 15 residues. V was shortened by 6 bases and J by 3 bases, with 17 bases between the two germline ends. CDR1 and CDR2 from the germline V gene are MNHEY and SVGEGT. CDR3 loop: CASRRPETQEETQYF. The CDR3 DNA follows: TGTGCCAGCAGACGGCCTGAGACCCAAGAAGAGACCCAGTACTTC.

A note on this clonotype: A junction end diverges from the germline sequence, so it may reflect a read error. V is TRBV11-1 and J is TRBJ2-1, with 8 bases fitting TRBD2. Per the germline V gene, CDR1 is SGHAT and CDR2 is FQDESV (reference sequence). The length of the CDR3 is 16 residues. The CDR3 sequence: CASSPGLAGDYNERFF. CDR3 DNA sequence: TGTGCCAGTAGCCCTGGGCTAGCGGGCGACTACAATGAGCGGTTCTTC.

The chain couples TRBV28 to TRBJ2-2; 12 nucleotides agree with TRBD2. The CDR3 extends over 15 amino acids. With 5 bases clipped from V and 8 bases from J, the junction kept 6 bases outside the gene matches. Germline values: CDR1 MDHEN, CDR2 SYDVKM. CDR3 region: CASSPSGRAIGELFF. CDR3 sequence (DNA): TGTGCCAGCAGTCCTAGCGGGAGGGCTATAGGGGAGCTGTTTTTT.

Regarding this clonotype: An end of the junction does not agree with germline; a read error may underlie this. This sequence joins TRBV6-5 and TRBJ1-1; weak D call: TRBD1 (5 bases). The germline gives CDR1 MNHEY, CDR2 SVGAGI. The CDR3 has 14 residues. CDR3: CASNYGGAGGEAFF. The CDR3 DNA reads as TGTGCAAGCAATTACGGGGGTGCGGGAGGTGAAGCTTTCTTT.

The V call is TRBV29-1, the J call TRBJ2-4; tentative D call: TRBD1 (6 bases). The CDR3 is made up of 13 amino acids. The germline V gene has CDR1 SQVTM and CDR2 ANQGSEA. Trimming left V 6 bases short and J 8 bases short, with 17 bases between. The CDR3 nucleotides are TGCAGCGTAGACTCCGACAGGAGCGACATTCAGTACTTC. Encoded protein: CSVDSDRSDIQYF.

To note about this clonotype: One end of the junction does not line up with germline, which may come from a read error. The gene calls are TRBV10-2 and TRBJ2-1, with TRBD2 matching over 7 bases. The CDR3 has 11 amino acids. CDR1 WSHSY and CDR2 SAAADI come from the germline V gene. CDR3 protein: CASSGEGEQFF. The CDR3 DNA sequence: TGTGCCAGCAGTGGGGAGGGAGAGCAGTTCTTC.

This clonotype has just a few counts. The rearrangement uses TRBV6-2 or TRBV6-3 and TRBJ2-3; 7 nucleotides align to TRBD2. CDR3 length: 13 residues. Trimming cost V 8 bases and J 7 bases; bases outside gene matches: 9. Per the germline V gene, CDR1 is MNHEY and CDR2 is SVGEGT. Here the CDR3 DNA reads TGTGCCAGCTGTTCGATACTAGCGAATACGCAGTATTTT. This encodes CASCSILANTQYF.

A note on this clonotype: The junction does not match germline at one end; this may be a read error. This chain links TRBV7-9 with TRBJ2-3; 13 bases agree with TRBD2. There are 16 residues in the CDR3. Germline CDR1 SEHNR, CDR2 FQNEAQ (reference sequence). The CDR3 bases are TGTGCCAGCAGTTCCTGGACTAGCGGGAGCCCAGATACGCAGTGTTTT. Protein: CASSSWTSGSPDTQCF.

Of note for this clonotype: A read error may account for a junction end that differs from germline. The chain couples TRBV20-1 to TRBJ2-3; maybe TRBD2 (5 bases). Germline values: CDR1 DFQATT, CDR2 SNEGSKA (reference sequence). The CDR3 loop spans 15 amino acids. The DNA of the CDR3 is TGTAGTGCTAGACGTATAGGGAGTGGATCAGATACGCAGTATTTT. It specifies CSARRIGSGSDTQYF.

Turning to this clonotype: Germline and junction disagree at one end, which may indicate a read error. This chain connects TRBV5-5 to TRBJ2-1; 10 positions match TRBD2. The CDR3 extends over 13 amino acids. Per the germline V gene, CDR1 is SGHKS and CDR2 is YYEKEE (reference sequence). CDR3 DNA sequence: TGTGCCAGCAGTGGCCACCAGCGGGAGGGCGAGGTCTTC. Translation: CASSGHQREGEVF.